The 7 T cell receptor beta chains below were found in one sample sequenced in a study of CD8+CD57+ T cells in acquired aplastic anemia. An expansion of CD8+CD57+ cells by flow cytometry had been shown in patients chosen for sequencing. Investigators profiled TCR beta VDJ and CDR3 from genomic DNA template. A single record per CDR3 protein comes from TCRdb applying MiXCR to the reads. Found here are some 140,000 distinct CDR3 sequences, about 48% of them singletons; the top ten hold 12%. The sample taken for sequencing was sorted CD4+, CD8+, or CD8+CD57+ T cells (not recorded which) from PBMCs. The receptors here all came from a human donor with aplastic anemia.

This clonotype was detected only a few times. DNA for the CDR3: TGTGCCAGCAGCAAAGGACAGGGAAATGAGCAGTTCTTC. Translated: CASSKGQGNEQFF. The chain links TRBV7-6 to TRBJ2-1; 8 nucleotides align to TRBD1. V lost 5 bases to trimming and J lost 7 bases; unmatched junction nucleotides: 4. Per germline, CDR1 SGHVS and CDR2 FNYEAQ. The CDR3 contains 13 residues.

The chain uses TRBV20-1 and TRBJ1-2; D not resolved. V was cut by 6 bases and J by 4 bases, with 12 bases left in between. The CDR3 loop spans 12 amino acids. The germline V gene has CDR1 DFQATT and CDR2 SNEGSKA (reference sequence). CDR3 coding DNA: TGCAGTGCACTTCTCGAACTCTATGGCTACACCTTC. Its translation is CSALLELYGYTF.

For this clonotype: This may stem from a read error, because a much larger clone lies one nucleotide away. CDR3 DNA sequence: TGCAGTGCTAGAGACCACCCTAACGAGGGGAGCTCCTACAATGAGCAGTTCTTC. It specifies CSARDHPNEGSSYNEQFF. This chain connects TRBV20-1 to TRBJ2-1, with D perhaps TRBD1 or TRBD2 (5 bases each). The CDR3 contains 18 residues. Germline CDR1 is DFQATT and CDR2 is SNEGSKA (reference sequence). V lost 0 bases to trimming and J lost 0 bases, with 18 bases between them.

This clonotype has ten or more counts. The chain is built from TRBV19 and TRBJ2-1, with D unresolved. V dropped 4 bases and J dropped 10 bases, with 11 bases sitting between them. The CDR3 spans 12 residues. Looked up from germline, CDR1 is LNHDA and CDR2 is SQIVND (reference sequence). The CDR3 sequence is CASSSLGFEQFF. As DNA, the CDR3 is TGTGCCAGTAGTAGCCTGGGATTCGAGCAGTTCTTC. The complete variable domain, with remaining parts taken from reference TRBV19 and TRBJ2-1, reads DGGITQSPKYLFRKEGQNVTLSCEQNLNHDAMYWYRQDPGQGLRLIYYSQIVNDFQKGDIAEGYSVSREKKESFPLTVTSAQKNPTAFYLCASSSLGFEQFFGPGTRLTVL.

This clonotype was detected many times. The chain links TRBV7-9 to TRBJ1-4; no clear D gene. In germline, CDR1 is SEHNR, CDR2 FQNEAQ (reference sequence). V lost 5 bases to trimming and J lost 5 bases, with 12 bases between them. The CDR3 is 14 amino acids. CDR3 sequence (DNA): TGTGCCAGCAGCATACGTGGGTCCAATGAAAAACTGTTTTTT. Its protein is CASSIRGSNEKLFF.

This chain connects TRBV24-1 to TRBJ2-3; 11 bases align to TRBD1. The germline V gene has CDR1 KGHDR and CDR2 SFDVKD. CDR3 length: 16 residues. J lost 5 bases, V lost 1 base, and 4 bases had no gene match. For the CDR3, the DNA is TGTGCCACCAGTGATTTCAAGGACAGGGGGCAAGATACGCAGTATTTT. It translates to CATSDFKDRGQDTQYF.

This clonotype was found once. As DNA, the CDR3 is TGTGCCAGCAGTTTCTCCGAAGCCACTGAAGCTTTCTTT. Residues: CASSFSEATEAFF. The chain has TRBV12-3 or TRBV12-4 and TRBJ1-1; D remains unclear. Trimming removed 3 bases from V and 4 bases from J, with 9 bases in between. This CDR3 is 13 amino acids long.